This T cell receptor (beta chain) was captured in a study of T cells in Graves' hyperthyroidism and ophthalmopathy. Study background: Blood was drawn when the patient was first diagnosed and still untreated.

Researchers took RNA transcripts and amplified the TCR beta CDR3 regions from them. A first-round RT-PCR of the TCR CDR3 used the HTBI primer set. TCRdb processed the multiplex PCR reads anew with MiXCR; each CDR3 protein has one entry. The profile shows some 250,000 distinct CDR3 sequences, 13% to 15% of them singletons. CDR1 MNHNS and CDR2 SASEGT come from the germline V gene. Trimming removed 3 bases from V and 4 bases from J; junction bases left unmatched: 5. The CDR3 contains 16 residues. Study-wide results and limits: Among thyroid clonotypes expanded above 0.001, most also appeared in blood. The model's output predicted ophthalmopathy at a median of 6.5 months prior to onset.

It was uncontrolled infection, other autoimmune disease, pregnancy or lactation that excluded patients. This clonotype was observed at least ten times. No antigen is known for it. The sequenced material came from blood. The gene calls are TRBV6-1 and TRBJ2-1, with 11 bases that match TRBD2. The TCR sequence derives from a middle-aged woman with Graves' hyperthyroidism that later progressed to Graves' ophthalmopathy. Here the CDR3 DNA reads TGTGCCAGCAGTGAGGAGGGACTAGCGGTTTACAATGAGCAGTTCTTC. Residues: CASSEEGLAVYNEQFF.